Listed here are 23 T cell receptor beta chains from one sample, sequenced in a study of early T cells in non-severe SARS-CoV-2 infection. In TCRdb, the 5' RACE reads were re-called with MiXCR into one record per CDR3 protein. In the table there are more than 45,000 distinct CDR3 sequences, 12% of which are singletons. The specimen sequenced was whole blood. Receptors originate from an adult who was a healthcare worker with PCR-confirmed SARS-CoV-2 infection or an uninfected control (not recorded which).

This clonotype was seen a handful of times. The V gene is TRBV11-1, the J gene TRBJ2-7, with 7 bases identical to TRBD1. V trimming: 4 bases; J trimming: 5 bases; junction bases outside the gene matches: 8. Germline V CDR1 and CDR2: SGHAT, FQDESV (reference sequence). This CDR3 contains 14 residues. Written as DNA, the CDR3 is TGTGCCAGCAGCTCGAGGGGGCTTCGGGACGAGCAGTACTTC. Its translation is CASSSRGLRDEQYF.

This clonotype occurred many times. This sequence joins TRBV7-9 and TRBJ2-1; a possible D gene is TRBD1 (5 bases). CDR3 length: 16 amino acids. Per germline, CDR1 SEHNR and CDR2 FQNEAQ (reference sequence). The ends were cut back, 5 bases at V and 1 base at J, with 15 bases in the middle. As DNA, the CDR3 is TGTGCCAGCAGCCAAGTAGGGGTGGGGTCCTACAATGAGCAGTTCTTC. Protein: CASSQVGVGSYNEQFF.

In its sample, this clonotype was seen many times. The chain uses TRBV24-1 and TRBJ2-2, with D possibly matching TRBD1 (5 bases). V was shortened by 4 bases and J by 6 bases, with 14 bases between the two germline ends. Germline V CDR1 and CDR2: KGHDR, SFDVKD. CDR3 length: 15 amino acids. The CDR3 loop reads CATSEASGHAGELFF. The DNA for the CDR3 is TGTGCCACCAGTGAAGCCTCCGGACACGCCGGGGAGCTGTTTTTT.

This clonotype was counted at least ten times. The chain is built from TRBV4-2 and TRBJ1-1; no definite D call. This CDR3 has 16 amino acids. The ends were cut back, 0 bases at V and 1 base at J, with 12 bases in the middle. Germline V gene data show CDR1 as LGHNA and CDR2 as YNFKEQ. The CDR3: CASSQDRRMWNTEAFF. The CDR3 DNA reads as TGTGCCAGCAGCCAAGATAGGAGGATGTGGAACACTGAAGCTTTCTTT.

There are many counts of this clonotype. This rearrangement joins TRBV7-9 to TRBJ2-7; D tentatively fits TRBD1 or TRBD2 (5 bases each). The CDR3 sequence is 13 residues long. V dropped 3 bases and J dropped 5 bases, with 11 bases sitting between them. The germline V gene encodes CDR1 SEHNR and CDR2 FQNEAQ (reference sequence). CDR3 loop: CASSLRGIDEQYF. The DNA of the CDR3 is TGTGCCAGCAGCTTGAGGGGTATAGACGAGCAGTACTTC.

In the case of this clonotype: It may be a read error: a sequence one base away is much more abundant. CDR3 sequence reads: CSVVYSQGRRETPYF. The CDR3 DNA reads TGCAGCGTTGTTTACTCCCAGGGGCGAAGAGAGACCCCGTACTTC. J is TRBJ2-5 and V is TRBV29-1; tentative D call: TRBD1 (6 bases). CDR3 length: 15 residues. Germline CDR1 reads SQVTM; CDR2 reads ANQGSEA.

This clonotype came up many times. This chain connects TRBV18 to TRBJ1-6, with 7 nucleotides matching TRBD1. CDR1 is KGHSH and CDR2 is LQKENI in the germline V gene. Germline trimming cut 4 bases from V and 6 bases from J; bases unmatched to any gene: 3. The CDR3 sequence is 14 residues long. Here the CDR3 DNA reads TGTGCCAGCTCACAAGACAGGGTTAATTCACCCCTCCACTTT. Protein sequence: CASSQDRVNSPLHF.

This clonotype was counted between two and nine times. The chain couples TRBV28 to TRBJ2-3, with 8 positions matching TRBD2. Germline V lookup: CDR1 MDHEN, CDR2 SYDVKM. The V segment lost 5 bases and the J segment 9 bases; nucleotides outside the gene matches: 4. This CDR3 is built from 12 residues. CDR3 sequence reads: CASSGLANTQYF. In DNA form, the CDR3 reads TGTGCCAGCAGTGGACTAGCTAACACGCAGTATTTT.

The table lists this clonotype with a few counts. V is TRBV20-1 and J is TRBJ2-7, with 10 bases lining up with TRBD1. The CDR3 contains 14 residues. Germline V gives CDR1 DFQATT, CDR2 SNEGSKA (reference sequence). Trimming removed 2 bases from V and 3 bases from J; junction bases left unmatched: 4. The CDR3 spells CSARTGQGFYEQYF. The CDR3 region has the DNA TGCAGTGCTAGAACGGGACAGGGGTTCTACGAGCAGTACTTC.

The J gene is TRBJ2-7, the V gene TRBV9; TRBD2 might be the D (5 bases). This CDR3 comprises 14 residues. Deletions cut 0 bases from V and 5 bases from J, with 12 bases between. Germline assignment: CDR1 SGDLS and CDR2 YYNGEE. CDR3 sequence reads: CASSVGSSTHEQYF. The CDR3 nucleotides are TGTGCCAGCAGCGTAGGGTCTAGCACCCACGAGCAGTACTTC.

This clonotype was observed a handful of times. J is TRBJ1-1 and V is TRBV12-3 or TRBV12-4; no clear D gene. The CDR3 totals 15 residues. Trimming pared 5 bases from V and 0 bases from J, leaving 13 bases between. The CDR3 bases are TGTGCCAGCAGTACCCTTGGAAGGTTGAACACTGAAGCTTTCTTT. Protein: CASSTLGRLNTEAFF.

This clonotype was detected a few times. The chain couples TRBV24-1 to TRBJ1-1; TRBD1 might be the D (5 bases). The V and J ends lost 7 bases and 3 bases respectively, with 11 bases between them. CDR3 size: 13 residues. CDR1 is KGHDR, CDR2 SFDVKD, per germline. The CDR3 sequence: CATRGRDYTEAFF. DNA of the CDR3: TGTGCCACCAGAGGCAGGGACTACACTGAAGCTTTCTTT.

The chain couples TRBV20-1 to TRBJ1-1; no clear D. From germline, CDR1 is DFQATT and CDR2 SNEGSKA (reference sequence). The germline V and J ends were trimmed by 5 bases and 3 bases, with 10 bases remaining between them. The CDR3 has 12 amino acids. The CDR3 DNA reads TGCAGTGCTTGGCCTACCCACACTGAAGCTTTCTTT. Amino acids: CSAWPTHTEAFF.

J is TRBJ1-2 and V is TRBV5-4; possibly TRBD1 for D (5 bases). With 5 bases removed from V and 9 bases from J, the gap between germline ends came to 17 bases. Germline V gene sequence: CDR1 SGHNT, CDR2 YYREEE (reference sequence). CDR3 length equals 13 residues. As DNA, the CDR3 is TGTGCCAGCAGACCCGGGACCACCCCCCGCTACACCTTC. It encodes CASRPGTTPRYTF. The full variable domain, rest sourced from reference TRBV5-4 and TRBJ1-2, is ETGVTQSPTHLIKTRGQQVTLRCSSQSGHNTVSWYQQALGQGPQFIFQYYREEENGRGNFPPRFSGLQFPNYSSELNVNALELDDSALYLCASRPGTTPRYTFGSGTRLTVV.

This clonotype came up a few times. The chain couples TRBV20-1 to TRBJ2-1, with D perhaps matching TRBD1 (6 bases). The CDR3 is 12 amino acids. Germline V gives CDR1 DFQATT, CDR2 SNEGSKA (reference sequence). Trimming shortened V by 7 bases and J by 11 bases, and 18 bases separated the two germline ends. The CDR3 region is CSGGTSLLKQFF. In nucleotides, the CDR3 is TGCAGTGGAGGGACAAGCTTGCTGAAGCAGTTCTTC.

This clonotype showed up many times. This chain links TRBV28 with TRBJ2-1; perhaps TRBD2 as D (7 bases). V dropped 10 bases and J dropped 13 bases, with 26 bases sitting between them. The CDR3 loop spans 14 amino acids. Looked up from germline, CDR1 is MDHEN and CDR2 is SYDVKM. CDR3 sequence reads: CATTKGGSGFFQFF. The CDR3 DNA sequence: TGTGCCACCACGAAGGGGGGTAGCGGGTTCTTTCAGTTCTTC.

This clonotype was counted many times. The rearrangement joins TRBV18 to TRBJ1-6; 8 bases match TRBD1. This CDR3 contains 18 residues. The germline CDR1 and CDR2 sequences are KGHSH and LQKENI. V shed 3 bases, J shed 10 bases, and the junction held 17 bases outside the gene matches. The CDR3, as DNA: TGTGCCAGCTCACCGCGAGGCGCTGCTGGACAGGGAGGATCACCCCTCCACTTT. Translating gives CASSPRGAAGQGGSPLHF.

V gene TRBV20-1 combines with J gene TRBJ2-7; no clear D. With 0 bases removed from V and 4 bases from J, the gap between germline ends came to 16 bases. From germline, CDR1 is DFQATT and CDR2 SNEGSKA (reference sequence). The CDR3 totals 15 residues. CDR3 amino acids: CSARDPLDAKYEQYF. Written as DNA, the CDR3 is TGCAGTGCTAGAGATCCCTTGGACGCTAAGTACGAGCAGTACTTC.

This clonotype was recorded a few times. The rearrangement links TRBV20-1 to TRBJ2-1; D is ambiguous. CDR3 size: 16 residues. Germline assignment: CDR1 DFQATT and CDR2 SNEGSKA (reference sequence). Trimming removed 6 bases at V and 0 bases at J, with 18 bases between. The CDR3 DNA sequence: TGCAGTGCCACCACGCCGGGCGCCAGCTCCTACAATGAGCAGTTCTTC. It yields the protein CSATTPGASSYNEQFF.

This clonotype was found many times. This sequence joins TRBV20-1 and TRBJ2-1, with 10 nucleotides matching TRBD2. Germline assignment: CDR1 DFQATT and CDR2 SNEGSKA (reference sequence). This CDR3 is built from 16 residues. Trimming cost V 4 bases and J 0 bases; bases outside gene matches: 6. The CDR3 DNA reads TGCAGTGCTACCCGGACTAGCGGATCCTCCTACAATGAGCAGTTCTTC. This translates into CSATRTSGSSYNEQFF.

This clonotype was recorded at least ten times. The chain combines TRBV6-5 with TRBJ2-7; 7 bases are shared with TRBD2. The CDR3 sequence is 14 residues long. The V gene end was trimmed by 2 bases and the J gene end by 2 bases; junction bases not matched to a gene: 3. Germline V gene lookup returns CDR1 MNHEY and CDR2 SVGAGI. CDR3 nucleotides: TGTGCCAGCAGTTACGGGGGAGGGGCCTACGAGCAGTACTTC. Translated: CASSYGGGAYEQYF.

The rearrangement joins TRBV29-1 to TRBJ2-5, with D perhaps TRBD1 or TRBD2 (5 bases each). The ends were cut back, 7 bases at V and 4 bases at J, with 13 bases in the middle. The CDR3 totals 12 residues. Germline V gene data show CDR1 as SQVTM and CDR2 as ANQGSEA. This CDR3 reads CSALAGTETQYF. CDR3 coding DNA: TGCAGCGCGCTAGCAGGGACAGAGACCCAGTACTTC.

The chain carries TRBV6-6 and TRBJ2-3, with a possible D match to TRBD2 (6 bases). Trimming removed 5 bases from V and 6 bases from J, with 12 bases in between. This CDR3 spans 13 amino acids. Germline V gene data show CDR1 as MNHNY and CDR2 as SVGAGI (reference sequence). The CDR3 coding sequence is TGTGCCAGCAGTGGCGAGACTAGGGATACGCAGTATTTT. Amino acid sequence: CASSGETRDTQYF.